Following are 9 T cell receptor beta chains from one sample sequenced in a study of blood T cell repertoires in COVID-19. Clones were sequenced by immunoSEQ multiplex PCR, and TCRdb holds only the in-frame ones, with some missing. The sample lists 200,000 to 250,000 clones, approximately 85% occurring once. The specimen sequenced was peripheral blood. The receptors here all came from a woman aged 70 to 79 with acute or convalescent COVID-19.

V and J are TRBV7-2 and TRBJ2-2; 7 nucleotides match TRBD1. This CDR3 is built from 15 residues. The V gene end was trimmed by 3 bases and the J gene end by 9 bases; junction bases not matched to a gene: 10. Germline CDR1 SGHTA, CDR2 FQGNSA. This CDR3 is CASSFKGAKARELFF. CDR3 in DNA: TGTGCCAGCAGCTTCAAGGGGGCGAAGGCGAGGGAGCTGTTTTTT.

This sequence joins TRBV24-1 and TRBJ2-3; 7 positions match TRBD2. CDR1 and CDR2 from the germline V gene are KGHDR and SFDVKD. This CDR3 spans 14 amino acids. Losses at the gene ends were 9 bases for V and 2 bases for J; bases not matched to a gene: 7. CDR3 sequence (DNA): TGTGCCACCGCTTCGCGGGAGATCACAGATACGCAGTATTTT. Residues: CATASREITDTQYF.

V and J are TRBV11-2 and TRBJ2-3; 7 bases map to TRBD2. Germline V gene lookup returns CDR1 SGHAT and CDR2 FQNNGV. The length of the CDR3 is 14 residues. Germline trimming cut 6 bases from V and 3 bases from J; bases unmatched to any gene: 6. The CDR3 DNA reads as TGTGCCAGCAGACCGGGGGGATGGACAGATACGCAGTATTTT. Translation: CASRPGGWTDTQYF.

The gene calls are TRBV6-2 or TRBV6-3 and TRBJ1-1; the match to TRBD1 covers 7 bases. V dropped 4 bases and J dropped 4; count of bases not matched to a gene: 3. Per the germline V gene, CDR1 is MNHEY and CDR2 is SVGEGT. This CDR3 is 13 amino acids long. The DNA for the CDR3 is TGTGCCAGCAGTTTCGGGACAGCCACTGAAGCTTTCTTT. It translates to CASSFGTATEAFF.

The CDR3 spells CASSPGTGYFSGNTIYF. DNA for the CDR3: TGTGCCAGCAGCCCTGGGACAGGCTACTTCTCTGGAAACACCATATATTTT. V gene TRBV28 combines with J gene TRBJ1-3; 8 positions match TRBD1. The CDR3 is made up of 17 amino acids. The V and J ends lost 6 bases and 0 bases, in that order; junction bases with no gene match: 10. Germline V gene sequence: CDR1 MDHEN, CDR2 SYDVKM.

The rearrangement joins TRBV11-2 to TRBJ2-1; D ambiguous. The CDR3 consists of 13 residues. Between the trimmed V and J ends, which lost 0 bases and 6 bases, there was a span of 6 bases. Germline V lookup: CDR1 SGHAT, CDR2 FQNNGV. CDR3: CASSLDRSNEQFF. The CDR3, as DNA: TGTGCCAGCAGCTTAGATCGGTCCAATGAGCAGTTCTTC.

The count of this clone is one. The chain carries TRBV27 and TRBJ1-5; 7 bases agree with TRBD1. Trimming at V came to 0 bases and at J to 6 bases, leaving 8 bases not matched to a gene. Germline CDR1 is MNHEY and CDR2 is SMNVEV (reference sequence). The CDR3 consists of 16 residues. CDR3 region: CASSLSADRVGQPQHF. The CDR3 nucleotides are TGTGCCAGCAGTTTATCAGCCGACAGGGTGGGTCAGCCCCAGCATTTT.

V usage is TRBV7-9 and J usage is TRBJ1-1, with 8 bases matching TRBD1. V lost 3 bases and J lost 1; bases outside the gene matches: 4. CDR3 length: 15 amino acids. The germline CDR1 and CDR2 sequences are SEHNR and FQNEAQ (reference sequence). This CDR3 is CASSFRTGRNTEAFF. As DNA, the CDR3 is TGTGCCAGCAGCTTCCGGACAGGGCGGAACACTGAAGCTTTCTTT.

The V gene is TRBV2, the J gene TRBJ2-5; TRBD2 might be the D (5 bases). Trimming shortened V by 5 bases and J by 2 bases, and 18 bases separated the two germline ends. There are 16 residues in the CDR3. The germline V gene encodes CDR1 SNHLY and CDR2 FYNNEI. The CDR3 nucleotides are TGTGCCAGCAGTCCCCTCCAATTGGGGAGACAAGAGACCCAGTACTTC. Amino acid sequence: CASSPLQLGRQETQYF.